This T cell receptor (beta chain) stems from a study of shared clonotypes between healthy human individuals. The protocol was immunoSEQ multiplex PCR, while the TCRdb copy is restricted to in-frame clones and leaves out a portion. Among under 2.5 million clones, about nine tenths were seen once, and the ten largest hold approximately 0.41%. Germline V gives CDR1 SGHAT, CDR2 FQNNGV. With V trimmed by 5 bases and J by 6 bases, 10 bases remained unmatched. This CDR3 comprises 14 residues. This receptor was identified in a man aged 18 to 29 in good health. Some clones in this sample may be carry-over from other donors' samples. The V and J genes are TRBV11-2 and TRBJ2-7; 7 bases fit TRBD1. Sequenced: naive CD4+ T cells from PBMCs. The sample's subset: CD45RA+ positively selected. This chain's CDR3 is CASSPGTAWGEQYF. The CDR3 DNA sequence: TGTGCCAGCAGCCCGGGGACAGCTTGGGGCGAGCAGTACTTC.